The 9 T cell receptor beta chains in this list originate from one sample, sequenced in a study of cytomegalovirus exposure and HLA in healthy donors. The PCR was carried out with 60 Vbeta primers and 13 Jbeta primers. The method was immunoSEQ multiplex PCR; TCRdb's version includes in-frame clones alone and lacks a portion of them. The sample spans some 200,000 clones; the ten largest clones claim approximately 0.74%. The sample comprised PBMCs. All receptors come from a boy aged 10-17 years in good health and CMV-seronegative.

The CDR3 coding sequence is TGTGCCAGCAGTTACAACATCAACTACGAGCAGTACTTC. This codes for CASSYNINYEQYF. The V call is TRBV6-5, the J call TRBJ2-7; D is unresolved. The V and J ends lost 2 bases and 3 bases respectively, with 8 bases between them. Germline loops: CDR1 MNHEY, CDR2 SVGAGI. This CDR3 region has 13 residues.

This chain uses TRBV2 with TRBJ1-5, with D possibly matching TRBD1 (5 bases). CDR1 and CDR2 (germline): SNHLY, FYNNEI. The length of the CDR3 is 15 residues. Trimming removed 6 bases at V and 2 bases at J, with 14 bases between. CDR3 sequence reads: CASREIGGGNQPQHF. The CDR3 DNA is TGTGCCAGCAGGGAGATCGGGGGAGGCAATCAGCCCCAGCATTTT.

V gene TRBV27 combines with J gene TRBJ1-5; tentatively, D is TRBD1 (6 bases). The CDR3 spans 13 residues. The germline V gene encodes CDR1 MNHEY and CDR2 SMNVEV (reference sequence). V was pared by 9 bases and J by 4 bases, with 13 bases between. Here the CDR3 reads CASRTEPNQPQHF. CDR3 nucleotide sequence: TGTGCCAGTCGGACAGAACCAAATCAGCCCCAGCATTTT.

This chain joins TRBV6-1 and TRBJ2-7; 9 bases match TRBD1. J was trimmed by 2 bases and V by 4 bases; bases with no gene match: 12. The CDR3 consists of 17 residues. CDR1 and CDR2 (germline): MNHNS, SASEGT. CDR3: CASSVGGPRQGAYEQYF. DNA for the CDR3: TGTGCCAGCAGTGTTGGGGGACCCAGACAGGGGGCCTACGAGCAGTACTTC.

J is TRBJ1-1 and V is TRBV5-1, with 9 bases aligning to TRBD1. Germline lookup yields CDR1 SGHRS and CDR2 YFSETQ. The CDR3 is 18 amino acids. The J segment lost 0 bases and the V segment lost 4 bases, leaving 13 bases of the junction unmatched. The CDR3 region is CASSAPGGTGPLNTEAFF. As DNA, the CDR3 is TGCGCCAGCAGCGCCCCAGGGGGGACAGGGCCCTTGAACACTGAAGCTTTCTTT. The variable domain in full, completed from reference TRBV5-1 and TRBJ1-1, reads KAGVTQTPRYLIKTRGQQVTLSCSPISGHRSVSWYQQTPGQGLQFLFEYFSETQRNKGNFPGRFSGRQFSNSRSEMNVSTLELGDSALYLCASSAPGGTGPLNTEAFFGQGTRLTVV.

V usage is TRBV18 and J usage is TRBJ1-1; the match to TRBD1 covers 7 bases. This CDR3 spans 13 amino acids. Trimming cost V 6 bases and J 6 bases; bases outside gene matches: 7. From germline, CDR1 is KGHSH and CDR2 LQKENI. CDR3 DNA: TGTGCCAGCTCCCCGGAACAGGGGTCTGAAGCTTTCTTT. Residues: CASSPEQGSEAFF.

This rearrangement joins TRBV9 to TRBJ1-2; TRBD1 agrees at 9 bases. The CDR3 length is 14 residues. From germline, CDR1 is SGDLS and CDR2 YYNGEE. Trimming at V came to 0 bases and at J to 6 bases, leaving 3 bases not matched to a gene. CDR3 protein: CASSVGGTGNGYTF. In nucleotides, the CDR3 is TGTGCCAGCAGCGTAGGCGGGACAGGGAATGGCTACACCTTC.

The DNA of the CDR3 is TGTGCCAGCAGCCACCGGACAGGGACGGCTGAAGCTTTCTTT. It codes for CASSHRTGTAEAFF. The rearrangement uses TRBV14 and TRBJ1-1; TRBD1 matches 8 bases. Germline CDR1 reads SGHDN; CDR2 reads FVKESK. The CDR3 totals 14 residues. V gave up 3 bases and J gave up 6 bases; unmatched junction bases: 6.

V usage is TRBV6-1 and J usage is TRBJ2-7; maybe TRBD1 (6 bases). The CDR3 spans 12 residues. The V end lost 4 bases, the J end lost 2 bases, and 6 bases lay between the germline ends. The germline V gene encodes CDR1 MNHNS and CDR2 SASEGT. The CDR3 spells CASSAGAYEQYF. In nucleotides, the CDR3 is TGTGCCAGCAGTGCAGGGGCCTACGAGCAGTACTTC.